This T cell receptor (beta chain) was recorded in a study of T cell responses to AZD1222 COVID-19 vaccine. Profiled with immunoSEQ multiplex PCR; TCRdb holds only in-frame clones, not every one. The sample has 100,000 to 150,000 clones, approximately 90% seen once; the top ten hold about 1.5%. The CDR3 consists of 15 residues. Germline V gene data show CDR1 as LGHNA and CDR2 as YSLEER. The V gene lost 1 base and the J gene lost 0 bases, with 9 bases spanning the gap. This clone is a singleton in its sample. The clonotype originates from an adult in good health. The sequencing here drew on peripheral blood, taken on day 0 of AZD1222 vaccination. This chain connects TRBV4-3 to TRBJ1-2; D ambiguous. In nucleotides, the CDR3 is TGCGCCAGCAGCCAAGGTCGGTCAACTAACTATGGCTACACCTTC. Its translation is CASSQGRSTNYGYTF.